This TCR delta chain is drawn from a study of γδ T cells in repeated Plasmodium falciparum infection. Broader study findings: Many TCRgamma sequences overlapped between individuals in stable Vgamma9/Vdelta2+ repertoires. Repeated controlled infections reportedly drove waves of new clonotype selection in Vdelta2-negative, mostly Vdelta1+, gammadelta repertoires.

Concerning this clone: The antigen is undetermined. The TCRdb protein comes from a much larger clone and disagrees with this DNA's translation at residue 9, likely due to a read error; the protein given here is derived from the DNA.

Gammadelta T cells were flow-sorted from PBMC into Vgamma9/Vdelta2+ and Vdelta2-negative populations for bulk analysis. TCRdb repeated clone calling on the multiplex PCR reads with CATT. Here the sample spans 70,000 to 95,000 delta-chain clones, almost 1.5% being singletons. The CDR3 covers 21 residues. Germline CDR1 and CDR2: GEAIGNYY and EKD. Germline trimming cut 1 base from V and 2 bases from J; bases unmatched to any gene: 23. The sequenced sample was gamma-delta T cells from blood. The TCR was taken from a pool of human donors (malaria-infected and uninfected, not separated). The chain couples TRDV2 to TRDJ1; 8 positions agree with TRDD3. Matching the DNA to germline supplied the J gene, which TCRdb does not give. CDR3 DNA sequence: TGTGCCTGTGACACTTTACTGGGGGGTACGCATGGCAGGGCCGGAACCGATAAACTCATCTTT. Encoded protein: CACDTLLGGTHGRAGTDKLIF.